The present T cell receptor beta chain was sequenced within a study of blood T cell repertoires in COVID-19. This clone was observed once. The germline V and J ends were trimmed by 3 bases and 2 bases, with 8 bases remaining between them. Germline V gives CDR1 SGHAT, CDR2 FQNNGV. This CDR3 contains 13 residues. Original analysis: Scientists estimated how many nucleated cells there were by amplifying reference gene primers. The protocol was immunoSEQ multiplex PCR, while the TCRdb copy is restricted to in-frame clones and leaves out a portion. V, J and clone size are taken as reported in that table, and D and trimming were inferred from the DNA itself. The sample consists of roughly 200,000 clones, about 88% of them appearing once.

Sequences were obtained from peripheral blood. This receptor was identified in a woman in her 40s who had recovered from COVID-19. V and J are TRBV11-2 and TRBJ2-7; tentatively, D is TRBD2 (5 bases). Here the CDR3 reads CASSFGVPYEQYF. As DNA, the CDR3 is TGTGCCAGCAGCTTCGGGGTTCCCTACGAGCAGTACTTC.